This T cell receptor beta chain was sequenced in a study of shared clonotypes between healthy human individuals. Study-level points and caveats: Naive CD4 clonotypes were shared across a handful of donors at roughly 5.3%. What naive subsets generally showed was a larger estimated richness than memory subsets showed.

As concerns this clone: Antigen unknown.

Profiling relied on immunoSEQ multiplex PCR, and the TCRdb table lists in-frame clones only, not all of them. Of 1.6 million or so clones listed, about 98.5% were seen once; the top ten hold 0.36%. Adults of Caucasian background living in Nashville, Tennessee made up all donors. Germline V gene sequence: CDR1 LGHNA, CDR2 YSLEER. The CDR3 sequence is 14 residues long. The germline V and J ends were trimmed by 4 bases and 8 bases, with 15 bases remaining between them. V usage is TRBV4-3 and J usage is TRBJ2-1, with a possible D match to TRBD2 (6 bases). This TCR was sampled from a man in his thirties or forties in good health. The sequencing sample was made of naive CD4+ T cells sorted from blood. As to subset: CD45RA+ positively selected. The DNA for the CDR3 is TGCGCCAGCAGCCGACGGAGGGGTATCGATGAGCAGTTCTTC. Translation gives CASSRRRGIDEQFF.